This T cell receptor (beta chain) was sequenced for a study of blood T cell repertoires in COVID-19. As for the study in general: Sources were T cells, B-cell-depleted T cells, or PBMCs; the material itself was cDNA or gDNA.

Among Cohort 3 donors, those recovered had two negative PCRs, clearance, or symptom resolution. This CDR3 spans 16 amino acids. V lost 0 bases, J lost 1 base, and 9 bases lay in between. CDR1 MGHRA and CDR2 YSYEKL come from the germline V gene. Authors' data handling: Amplification with reference gene primers provided the estimates of nucleated cell counts. Sequencing used immunoSEQ multiplex PCR; TCRdb keeps in-frame clones, though not all of them. V, J and clone size are taken as reported in that table, and D and trimming were inferred from the DNA itself. The table has 100,000 to 150,000 clones, 75% to 90% seen once.

This chain joins TRBV4-1 and TRBJ2-2, with D possibly being TRBD1 (5 bases). The sequence was obtained from a woman between 50 and 59 years old who had recovered from COVID-19. The sample consisted of PBMCs or T cells enriched from blood (not recorded which). The CDR3 loop is CASSQDWTLNTGELFF. In DNA, the CDR3 is TGCGCCAGCAGCCAAGATTGGACACTGAACACCGGGGAGCTGTTTTTT.